This record concerns one TCR beta chain sequence. The data derive from a study of blood T cell repertoires in COVID-19. Study overall: Samples representing acute and convalescent COVID-19 were sourced from the United States, Italy and Spain. T cells, B-cell-depleted T cells, or PBMCs provided the cDNA or gDNA that served as material.

Trimming shortened V by 2 bases and J by 0 bases, and 7 bases separated the two germline ends. The CDR3 has 14 residues. Germline CDR1 is GTSNPN and CDR2 is SVGIG (reference sequence). Original handling: Estimated nucleated cell counts came from reference gene primer amplification. Clones were read by immunoSEQ multiplex PCR, and TCRdb kept only the in-frame ones, dropping some. That table gives V, J and clone size, and the DNA gave D and trimming. The sample carries over 100,000 clones, around 86% recorded once. Input material: peripheral blood. The chain links TRBV30 to TRBJ2-2; unclear D gene. This receptor was identified in a man between 65 and 79 years old with acute or convalescent COVID-19. DNA of the CDR3: TGTGCCTGGAGTATTTCAACGAACACCGGGGAGCTGTTTTTT. Translated, it gives CAWSISTNTGELFF. Combining the CDR3 with reference TRBV30 and TRBJ2-2 gives the whole variable domain SQTIHQWPATLVQPVGSPLSLECTVEGTSNPNLYWYRQAAGRGLQLLFYSVGIGQISSEVPQNLSASRPQDRQFILSSKKLLLSDSGFYLCAWSISTNTGELFFGEGSRLTVL.